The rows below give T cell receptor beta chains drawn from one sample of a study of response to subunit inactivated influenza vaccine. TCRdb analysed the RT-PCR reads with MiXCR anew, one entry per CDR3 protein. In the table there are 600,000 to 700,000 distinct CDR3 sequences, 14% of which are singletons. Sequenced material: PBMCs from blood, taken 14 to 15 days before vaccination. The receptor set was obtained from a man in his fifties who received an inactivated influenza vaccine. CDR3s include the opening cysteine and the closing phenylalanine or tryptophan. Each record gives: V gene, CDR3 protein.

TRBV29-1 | CSVDAGSRTQYF
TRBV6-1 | CASTGAGARGANVLTF
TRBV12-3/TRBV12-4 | CASSSDNLRDTQYF
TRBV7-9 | CASSGRPWDAGELFF
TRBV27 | CASSLLASGTYEQYF
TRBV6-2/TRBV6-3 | CASSYIGRRQFF
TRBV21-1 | CASSKARRKNQETQYF
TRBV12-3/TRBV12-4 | CASSSRGYEQYF
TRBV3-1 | CASSPDRVISGSYNEQFF
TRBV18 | CASSPPSAGVANEKLFF
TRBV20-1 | CSARASSLGQDYGYTF
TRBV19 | CASSPGTGRTYEQYF
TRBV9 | CASSVNRGHIPGELFF
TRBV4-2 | CASSHRSGQATYEQYF
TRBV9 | CASSVAAGGLAYEQYF
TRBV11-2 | CASSHLIGLAGAASTDTQYF
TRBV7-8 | CASSLGVWAHEQYF
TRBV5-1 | CASSLRWGGTYNEQFF
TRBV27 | CASRHDRGRANEKLFF
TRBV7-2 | CASSVMDGSGYEQYF
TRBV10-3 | CAISGTAGLGEQYF
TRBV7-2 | CASSLLPRFGETQYF
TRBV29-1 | CSVVTAPGGYTF
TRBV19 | CASSISDGITDTQYF
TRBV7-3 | CASSQTSSTDTQYF
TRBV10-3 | CAISDLSKSYEQYF
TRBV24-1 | CATSDYGDRKETQYF
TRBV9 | CASSGRMEETQYF
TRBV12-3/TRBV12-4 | CASRPTGSTEAFF
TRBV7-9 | CASSEGGSPLHF
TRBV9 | CASSVDVGTRDTQYF
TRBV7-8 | CASSRTGGNEQFF
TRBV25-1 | CASSEYIGASGGTGELFF
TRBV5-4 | CASSVKTADTQYF
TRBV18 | CASSPRRGGGADTQYF
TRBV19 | CASSIPGGNSNQPQHF
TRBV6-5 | CASSYSFGEVTGELFF
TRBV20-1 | CSAPIANEQFF
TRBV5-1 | CASTPGQFTDTQYF
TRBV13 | CASSLEARGYEQYF
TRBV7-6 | CASSSEGTEAFF
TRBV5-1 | CASSPGDPYEQYF
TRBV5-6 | CASSLMGGYTF
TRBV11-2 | CASSAGPGSTGELFF
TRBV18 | CASSPRDEDSPLHF
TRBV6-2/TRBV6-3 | CASTQGGELFF